This entry features one T cell receptor (beta chain) sequence. The sample originates from a study of blood T cell repertoires in COVID-19. Methods used by the authors: Nucleated cell counts were estimated from reference gene primer amplification. Data came from immunoSEQ multiplex PCR; TCRdb stores just in-frame clones and leaves some out. V and J calls and clone size are copied from that table; D and trimming were computed from the DNA. The repertoire holds fewer than 150,000 clones, 80% to 85% seen once, with approximately 13% in the top ten. Germline V gives CDR1 SGHTS, CDR2 YDEGEE. The V segment lost 0 bases and the J segment 0 bases; nucleotides outside the gene matches: 3. This CDR3 is 16 amino acids long.

This clonotype was obtained from a woman aged 30 to 39 who had recovered from COVID-19. The V gene is TRBV5-8, the J gene TRBJ2-5; 9 positions match TRBD1. Sequencing was carried out using peripheral blood. CDR3 region: CASSLVTGGYQETQYF. The DNA of the CDR3 is TGTGCCAGCAGCTTGGTGACAGGGGGATACCAAGAGACCCAGTACTTC. Full variable domain (outside the CDR3, taken from reference TRBV5-8 and TRBJ2-5): EAGVTQSPTHLIKTRGQQATLRCSPISGHTSVYWYQQALGLGLQFLLWYDEGEERNRGNFPPRFSGRQFPNYSSELNVNALELEDSALYLCASSLVTGGYQETQYFGPGTRLLVL.